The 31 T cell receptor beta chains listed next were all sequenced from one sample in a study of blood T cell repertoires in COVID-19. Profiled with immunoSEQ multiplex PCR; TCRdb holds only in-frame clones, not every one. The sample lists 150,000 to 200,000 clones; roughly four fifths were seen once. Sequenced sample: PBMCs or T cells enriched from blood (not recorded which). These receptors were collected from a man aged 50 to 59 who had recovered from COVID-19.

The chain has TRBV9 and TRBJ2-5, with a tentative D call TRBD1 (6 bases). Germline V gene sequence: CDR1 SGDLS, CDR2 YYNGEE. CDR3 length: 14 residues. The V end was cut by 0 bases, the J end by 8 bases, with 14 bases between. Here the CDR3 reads CASSVVWGRGTQYF. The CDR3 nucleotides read TGTGCCAGCAGCGTAGTTTGGGGGCGCGGCACCCAGTACTTC.

The CDR3 reads CASSPGLDTQYF. CDR3 nucleotide sequence: TGTGCCAGCAGTCCCGGACTTGATACGCAGTATTTT. The J gene is TRBJ2-3, the V gene TRBV12-3 or TRBV12-4; D might be TRBD2 (5 bases). Between the trimmed V and J ends, which lost 5 bases and 6 bases, there was a span of 9 bases. The CDR3 sequence is 12 residues long.

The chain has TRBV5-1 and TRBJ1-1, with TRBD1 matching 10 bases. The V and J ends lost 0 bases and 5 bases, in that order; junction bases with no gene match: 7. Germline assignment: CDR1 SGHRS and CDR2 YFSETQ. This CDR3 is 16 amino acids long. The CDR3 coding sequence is TGCGCCAGCAGCTTGGGAGTGGGACAGGGGAAGACTGAAGCTTTCTTT. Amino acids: CASSLGVGQGKTEAFF.

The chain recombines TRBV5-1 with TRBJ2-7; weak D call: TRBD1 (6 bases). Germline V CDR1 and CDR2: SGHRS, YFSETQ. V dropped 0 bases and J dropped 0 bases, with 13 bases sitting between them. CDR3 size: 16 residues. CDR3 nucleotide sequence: TGCGCCAGCAGCTTGGGGGGACAATTAATCTCCTACGAGCAGTACTTC. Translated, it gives CASSLGGQLISYEQYF.

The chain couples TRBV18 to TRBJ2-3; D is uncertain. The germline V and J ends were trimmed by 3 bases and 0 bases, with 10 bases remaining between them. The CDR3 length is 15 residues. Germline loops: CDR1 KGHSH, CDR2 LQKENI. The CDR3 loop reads CASSPSGLSTDTQYF. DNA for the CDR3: TGTGCCAGCTCACCTTCCGGGTTAAGCACAGATACGCAGTATTTT.

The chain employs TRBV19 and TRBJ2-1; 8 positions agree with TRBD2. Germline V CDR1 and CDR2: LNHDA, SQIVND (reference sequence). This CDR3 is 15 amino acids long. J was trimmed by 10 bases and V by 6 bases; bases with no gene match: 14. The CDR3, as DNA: TGTGCCAGTAGATCAGCGGGGGCCCCGCTTGAGGAGCAGTTCTTC. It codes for CASRSAGAPLEEQFF. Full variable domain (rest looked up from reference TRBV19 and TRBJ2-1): DGGITQSPKYLFRKEGQNVTLSCEQNLNHDAMYWYRQDPGQGLRLIYYSQIVNDFQKGDIAEGYSVSREKKESFPLTVTSAQKNPTAFYLCASRSAGAPLEEQFFGPGTRLTVL.

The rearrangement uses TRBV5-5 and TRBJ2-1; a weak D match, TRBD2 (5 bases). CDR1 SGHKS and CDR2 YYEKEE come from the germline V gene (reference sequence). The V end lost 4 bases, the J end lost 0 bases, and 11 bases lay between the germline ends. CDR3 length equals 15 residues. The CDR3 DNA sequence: TGTGCCAGCAGCCTGAGGGCCCACTCCTACAATGAGCAGTTCTTC. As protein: CASSLRAHSYNEQFF.

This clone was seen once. This CDR3 reads CASSEYTGKNQPQHF. The CDR3 nucleotides read TGTGCCAGCAGTGAATACACAGGGAAAAATCAGCCCCAGCATTTT. V gene TRBV6-1 combines with J gene TRBJ1-5; TRBD1 is a possible D gene (6 bases). CDR1 and CDR2 (germline): MNHNS, SASEGT. Deletions cut 2 bases from V and 4 bases from J, with 12 bases between. CDR3 length: 15 residues.

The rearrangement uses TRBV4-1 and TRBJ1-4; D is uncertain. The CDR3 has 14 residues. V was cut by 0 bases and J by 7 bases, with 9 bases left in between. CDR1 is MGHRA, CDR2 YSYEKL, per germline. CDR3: CASSQENRPEKLFF. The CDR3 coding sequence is TGCGCCAGCAGCCAAGAAAACAGACCTGAAAAACTGTTTTTT.

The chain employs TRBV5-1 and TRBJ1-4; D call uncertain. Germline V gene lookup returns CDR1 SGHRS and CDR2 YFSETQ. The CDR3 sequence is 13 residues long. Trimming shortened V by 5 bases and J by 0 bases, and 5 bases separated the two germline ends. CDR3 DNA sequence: TGCGCCAGCAGGGAGGCAACTAATGAAAAACTGTTTTTT. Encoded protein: CASREATNEKLFF. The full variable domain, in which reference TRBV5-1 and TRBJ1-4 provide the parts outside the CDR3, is KAGVTQTPRYLIKTRGQQVTLSCSPISGHRSVSWYQQTPGQGLQFLFEYFSETQRNKGNFPGRFSGRQFSNSRSEMNVSTLELGDSALYLCASREATNEKLFFGSGTQLSVL.

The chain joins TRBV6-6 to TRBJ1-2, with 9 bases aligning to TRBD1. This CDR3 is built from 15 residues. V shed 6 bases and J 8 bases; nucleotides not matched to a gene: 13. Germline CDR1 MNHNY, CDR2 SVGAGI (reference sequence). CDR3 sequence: CASSDTGGRGYGYTF. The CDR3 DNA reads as TGTGCCAGCAGCGATACAGGGGGCCGAGGATACGGCTACACCTTC.

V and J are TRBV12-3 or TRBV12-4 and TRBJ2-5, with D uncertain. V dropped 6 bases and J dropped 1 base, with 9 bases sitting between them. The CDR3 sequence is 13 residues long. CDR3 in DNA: TGTGCCAGCAGGAGGTCTCCCCAAGAGACCCAGTACTTC. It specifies CASRRSPQETQYF.

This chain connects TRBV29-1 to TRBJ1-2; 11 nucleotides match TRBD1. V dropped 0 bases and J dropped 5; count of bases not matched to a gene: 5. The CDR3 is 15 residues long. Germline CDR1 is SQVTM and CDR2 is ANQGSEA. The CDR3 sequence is CSVEDGTGGAYGYTF. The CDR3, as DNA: TGCAGCGTTGAAGATGGGACAGGGGGAGCTTATGGCTACACCTTC.

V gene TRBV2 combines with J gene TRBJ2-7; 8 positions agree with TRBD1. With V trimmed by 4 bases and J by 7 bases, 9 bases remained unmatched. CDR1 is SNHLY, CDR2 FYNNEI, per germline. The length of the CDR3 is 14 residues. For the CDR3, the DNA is TGTGCCAGCAGTGGCACAGGGGGTGTCCGGGAGCAGTACTTC. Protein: CASSGTGGVREQYF.

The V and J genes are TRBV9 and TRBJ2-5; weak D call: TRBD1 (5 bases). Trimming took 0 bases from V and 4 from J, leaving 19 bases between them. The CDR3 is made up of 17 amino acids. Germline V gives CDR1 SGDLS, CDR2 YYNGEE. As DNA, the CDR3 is TGTGCCAGCAGCGTAGGGGGCCCGAGACAGAGCTTAGAGACCCAGTACTTC. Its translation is CASSVGGPRQSLETQYF.

This chain's CDR3 is CASSLRLGGLDYGYTF. The CDR3 DNA reads TGCGCCAGCAGCTTGCGCCTGGGGGGACTTGACTATGGCTACACCTTC. The chain combines TRBV5-1 with TRBJ1-2, with D perhaps matching TRBD1 (5 bases). CDR3 length equals 16 residues. The V and J ends lost 1 base and 3 bases respectively, with 16 bases between them. From germline, CDR1 is SGHRS and CDR2 YFSETQ. Using reference TRBV5-1 and TRBJ1-2 for the parts outside the CDR3, the full variable domain is KAGVTQTPRYLIKTRGQQVTLSCSPISGHRSVSWYQQTPGQGLQFLFEYFSETQRNKGNFPGRFSGRQFSNSRSEMNVSTLELGDSALYLCASSLRLGGLDYGYTFGSGTRLTVV.

CDR3 nucleotide sequence: TGTGCCGGGAGCGTTACCTCAGGGGAGACGGGGTTCTTC. Translated, it gives CAGSVTSGETGFF. This chain uses TRBV2 with TRBJ2-1, with D perhaps matching TRBD1 (6 bases). Trimming took off 11 bases at V and 15 bases at J, with 26 bases between the two ends. CDR1 and CDR2 from the germline V gene are SNHLY and FYNNEI. The CDR3 is 13 residues long. The whole variable domain, filled in from reference TRBV2 and TRBJ2-1, reads EPEVTQTPSHQVTQMGQEVILRCVPISNHLYFYWYRQILGQKVEFLVSFYNNEISEKSEIFDDQFSVERPDGSNFTLKIRSTKLEDSAMYFCAGSVTSGETGFFGPGTRLTVL.

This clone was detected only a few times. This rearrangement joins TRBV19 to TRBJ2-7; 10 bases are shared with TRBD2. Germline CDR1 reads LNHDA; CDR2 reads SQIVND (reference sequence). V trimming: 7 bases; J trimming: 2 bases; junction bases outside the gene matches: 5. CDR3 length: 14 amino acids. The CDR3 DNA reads TGTGCCAGTACCTTAGCGGGAGGCGCCTACGAGCAGTACTTC. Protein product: CASTLAGGAYEQYF.

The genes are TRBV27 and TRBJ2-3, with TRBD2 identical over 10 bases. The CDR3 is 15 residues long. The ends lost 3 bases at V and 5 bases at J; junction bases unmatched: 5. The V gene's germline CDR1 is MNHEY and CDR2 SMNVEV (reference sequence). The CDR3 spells CASSFRLAGGDTQYF. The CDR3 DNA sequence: TGTGCCAGCAGTTTCAGACTAGCGGGTGGAGATACGCAGTATTTT.

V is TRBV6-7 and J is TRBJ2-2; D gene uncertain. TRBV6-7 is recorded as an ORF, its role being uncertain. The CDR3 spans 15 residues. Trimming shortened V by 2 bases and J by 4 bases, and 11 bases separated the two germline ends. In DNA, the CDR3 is TGTGCCAGCAGTTACCGACACCTTACCACCGGGGAGCTGTTTTTT. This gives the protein CASSYRHLTTGELFF.

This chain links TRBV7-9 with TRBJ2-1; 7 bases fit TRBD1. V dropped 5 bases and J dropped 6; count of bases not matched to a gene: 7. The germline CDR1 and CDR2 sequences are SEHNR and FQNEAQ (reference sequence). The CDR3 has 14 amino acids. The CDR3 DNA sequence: TGTGCCAGCAGCCCGGGACAGACCGGCAATGAGCAGTTCTTC. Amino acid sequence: CASSPGQTGNEQFF.

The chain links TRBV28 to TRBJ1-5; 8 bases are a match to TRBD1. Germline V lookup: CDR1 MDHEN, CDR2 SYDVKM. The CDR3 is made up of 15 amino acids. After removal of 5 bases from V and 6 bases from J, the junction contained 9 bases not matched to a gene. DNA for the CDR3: TGTGCCAGCAGTATTACAGGGGGTGGGGGTCAGCCCCAGCATTTT. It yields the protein CASSITGGGGQPQHF.

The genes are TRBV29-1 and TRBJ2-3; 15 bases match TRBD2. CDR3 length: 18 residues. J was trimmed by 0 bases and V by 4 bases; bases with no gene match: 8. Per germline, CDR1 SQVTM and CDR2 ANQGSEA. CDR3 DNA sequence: TGCAGCGTTGCTGGACTAGCGGGAGGGAATGCTAGCACAGATACGCAGTATTTT. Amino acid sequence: CSVAGLAGGNASTDTQYF.

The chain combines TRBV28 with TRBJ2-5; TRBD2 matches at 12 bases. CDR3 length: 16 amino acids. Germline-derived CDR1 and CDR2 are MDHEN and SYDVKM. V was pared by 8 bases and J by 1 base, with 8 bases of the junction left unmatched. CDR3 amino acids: CASGPGLAGLQETQYF. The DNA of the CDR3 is TGTGCCAGCGGACCGGGACTAGCGGGTCTCCAAGAGACCCAGTACTTC. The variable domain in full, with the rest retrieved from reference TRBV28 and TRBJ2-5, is DVKVTQSSRYLVKRTGEKVFLECVQDMDHENMFWYRQDPGLGLRLIYFSYDVKMKEKGDIPEGYSVSREKKERFSLILESASTNQTSMYLCASGPGLAGLQETQYFGPGTRLLVL.

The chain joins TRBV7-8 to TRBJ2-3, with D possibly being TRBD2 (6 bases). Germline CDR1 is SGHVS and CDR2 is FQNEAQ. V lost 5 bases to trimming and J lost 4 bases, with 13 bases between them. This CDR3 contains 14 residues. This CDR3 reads CASSTGGWADTQYF. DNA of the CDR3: TGTGCCAGCAGCACCGGGGGATGGGCAGATACGCAGTATTTT.

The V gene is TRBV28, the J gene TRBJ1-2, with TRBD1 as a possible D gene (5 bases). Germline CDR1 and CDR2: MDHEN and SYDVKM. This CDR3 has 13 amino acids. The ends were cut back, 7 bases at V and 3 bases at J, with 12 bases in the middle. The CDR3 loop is CASMQGADYGYTF. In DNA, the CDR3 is TGTGCCAGCATGCAGGGCGCTGACTATGGCTACACCTTC.

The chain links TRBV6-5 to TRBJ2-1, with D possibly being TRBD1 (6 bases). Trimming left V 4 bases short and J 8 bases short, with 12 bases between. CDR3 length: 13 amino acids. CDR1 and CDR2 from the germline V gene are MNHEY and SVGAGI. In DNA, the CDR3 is TGTGCCAGCAGTTTCCCAGGGGAATATGAGCAGTTCTTC. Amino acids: CASSFPGEYEQFF.

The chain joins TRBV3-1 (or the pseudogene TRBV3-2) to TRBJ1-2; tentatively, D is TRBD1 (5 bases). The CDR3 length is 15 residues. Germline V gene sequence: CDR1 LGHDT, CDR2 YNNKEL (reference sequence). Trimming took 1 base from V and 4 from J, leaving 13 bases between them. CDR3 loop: CASSQGPGIVYGYTF. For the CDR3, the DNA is TGTGCCAGCAGCCAAGGGCCAGGGATAGTCTATGGCTACACCTTC.

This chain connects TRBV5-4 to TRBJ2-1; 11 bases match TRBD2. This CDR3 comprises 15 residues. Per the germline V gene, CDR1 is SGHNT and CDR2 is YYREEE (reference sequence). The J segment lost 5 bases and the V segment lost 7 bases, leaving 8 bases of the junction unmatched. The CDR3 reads CASGMTSGNNNEQFF. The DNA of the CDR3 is TGTGCCAGCGGAATGACTAGCGGGAACAACAATGAGCAGTTCTTC.

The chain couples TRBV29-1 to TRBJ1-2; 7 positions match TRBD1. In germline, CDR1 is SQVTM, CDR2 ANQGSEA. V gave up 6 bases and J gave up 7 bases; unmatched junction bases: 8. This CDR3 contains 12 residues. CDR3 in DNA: TGCAGCGTCGACCCAGGGGGTGGTGGCTACACCTTC. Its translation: CSVDPGGGGYTF.

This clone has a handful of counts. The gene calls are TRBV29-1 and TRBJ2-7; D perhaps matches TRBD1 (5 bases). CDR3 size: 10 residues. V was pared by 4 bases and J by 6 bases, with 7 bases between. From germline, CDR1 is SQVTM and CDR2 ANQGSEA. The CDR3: CSVGTFEQYF. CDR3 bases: TGCAGCGTTGGGACATTCGAGCAGTACTTC.